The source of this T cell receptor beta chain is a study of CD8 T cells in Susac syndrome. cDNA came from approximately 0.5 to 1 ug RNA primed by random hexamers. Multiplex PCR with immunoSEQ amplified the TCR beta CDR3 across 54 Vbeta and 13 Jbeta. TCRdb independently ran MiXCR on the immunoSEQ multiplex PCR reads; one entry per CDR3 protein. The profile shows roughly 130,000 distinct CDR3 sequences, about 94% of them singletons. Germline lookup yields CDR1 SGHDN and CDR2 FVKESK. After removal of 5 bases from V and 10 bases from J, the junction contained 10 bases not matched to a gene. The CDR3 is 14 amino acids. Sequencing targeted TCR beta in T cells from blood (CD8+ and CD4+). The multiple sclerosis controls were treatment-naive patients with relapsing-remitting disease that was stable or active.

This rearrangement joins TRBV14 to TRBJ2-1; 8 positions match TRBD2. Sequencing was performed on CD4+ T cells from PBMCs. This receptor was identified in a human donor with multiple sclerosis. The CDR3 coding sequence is TGTGCCAGCAGCGGACTAGCTGGGCGGTTGGAGCAGTTCTTC. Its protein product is CASSGLAGRLEQFF.